The rows below give T cell receptor beta chains drawn from one sample of a study of T-cell reconstitution after alpha-beta-depleted transplantation in children. Using its own MiXCR run on the PCR reads, TCRdb lists one record per CDR3 protein. The table records about 310,000 distinct CDR3 sequences, over 20% of them present only once. The sequencing used PBMCs, mostly from graft donor cells, collected 180 days after TCRalphabeta/CD19-depleted stem cell transplant. The receptors were gathered from a male patient aged 10-17 years who had a stem cell transplant for acute lymphoblastic leukemia, so the T cells may come from the graft donor. Each CDR3 is given with its conserved first and last residue. Fields, in order: clone size, V gene, J gene, D gene, CDR3 protein, CDR3 DNA. A D gene is named only where the DNA matches it firmly. Some rows have no size entry. The others give once, few or many, or a class for an expanded clone.

.	TRBV10-1	TRBJ2-1	TRBD2	CASSESTRLAGGSYNEQFF	TGCGCCAGCAGTGAGTCGACTCGTCTAGCGGGAGGCTCCTACAATGAGCAGTTCTTC
.	TRBV19	TRBJ2-7	TRBD2	CASSRTSGGAYEQYF	TGTGCCAGTAGTAGGACTAGCGGGGGCGCCTACGAGCAGTACTTC
.	TRBV4-2	TRBJ2-1	.	CASSQEGGLVGNEQFF	TGTGCCAGCAGCCAAGAGGGTGGCCTAGTAGGCAATGAGCAGTTCTTC
.	TRBV4-2	TRBJ2-7	.	CASSQDAGSYEQYF	TGTGCCAGCAGCCAAGACGCGGGGTCCTACGAGCAGTACTTC
few	TRBV12-3/TRBV12-4	TRBJ2-3	TRBD2	CASSPIAGGPSDTQYF	TGTGCCAGCAGTCCAATAGCGGGAGGGCCTAGTGATACGCAGTATTTT
.	TRBV6-2/TRBV6-3	TRBJ1-5	.	CASSYSTGGMAQHF	TGTGCCAGCAGTTACTCTACGGGAGGTATGGCCCAGCATTTT
many	TRBV5-1	TRBJ2-5	.	CASSVWGETQYF	TGCGCCAGCAGTGTGTGGGGAGAGACCCAGTACTTC
.	TRBV20-1	TRBJ2-2	.	CSAVQEGTAGELFF	TGCAGTGCCGTCCAGGAGGGGACGGCCGGGGAGCTGTTTTTT
few	TRBV5-6	TRBJ2-1	.	CASSLWDRTYNEQFF	TGTGCCAGCAGCTTGTGGGACCGAACCTACAATGAGCAGTTCTTC
few	TRBV29-1	TRBJ1-5	TRBD1	CSVRTGSNQPQHF	TGCAGCGTGCGGACAGGAAGCAATCAGCCCCAGCATTTT
.	TRBV7-2	TRBJ2-3	TRBD2	CASALAGGPTDTQYF	TGTGCCAGCGCACTAGCGGGAGGGCCCACAGATACGCAGTATTTT
many	TRBV5-1	TRBJ2-1	TRBD1	CASRGATGGFSYNEQFF	TGCGCCAGCAGGGGGGCGACAGGGGGCTTTTCCTACAATGAGCAGTTCTTC